The 20 T cell receptor beta chains presented below share a single source sample, sequenced in a study of T-cell memory formation after mild COVID-19 (dated by TCRdb to about 2021). Library method: 5' RACE. Sequenced on an Illumina NovaSeq 6000. The raw public data were reprocessed by TCRdb itself: fastp quality trimming at Q25, MiXCR clonotype calling, in-frame beta chains only. CDR3 protein duplicates are merged, each entry listing the most common genes and DNA. The sample table shows approximately 98,000 distinct CDR3 sequences, and over 15% are seen once. The top ten constitute roughly 5.5% of the sample. Sequencing was done on a sample of PBMCs or a T cell subset sorted from them (not recorded which). These receptors all stem from a man aged 18 to 30 who had mild COVID-19 (a few samples of this study predate the infection). The sample titles of this study are shuffled in the database, so cell type and time point are left out; the donor was told from shared clones.

J is TRBJ2-1 and V is TRBV19; 10 positions agree with TRBD1. The germline V gene has CDR1 LNHDA and CDR2 SQIVND (reference sequence). Losses at the gene ends were 0 bases for V and 7 bases for J; bases not matched to a gene: 3. There are 15 residues in the CDR3. Written as DNA, the CDR3 is TGTGCCAGTAGTATAGAGGACAGGGGGTGGAATGAGCAGTTCTTC. Translated, it gives CASSIEDRGWNEQFF.

In this sample, this clonotype turned up once. The chain joins TRBV7-8 to TRBJ1-2; D uncertain. Germline V CDR1 and CDR2: SGHVS, FQNEAQ. The V end lost 5 bases, the J end lost 2 bases, and 15 bases lay between the germline ends. The CDR3 is 15 residues long. The CDR3 bases are TGTGCCAGCAGCCGCCTTACGACACGAAACTATGGCTACACCTTC. This gives the protein CASSRLTTRNYGYTF.

A few counts support this clonotype. The chain employs TRBV5-1 and TRBJ1-1, with no clear D. Germline V CDR1 and CDR2: SGHRS, YFSETQ. The V gene lost 5 bases and the J gene lost 3 bases, with 11 bases spanning the gap. CDR3 length: 13 amino acids. CDR3: CASSFEGDTEAFF. In nucleotides, the CDR3 is TGCGCCAGCAGTTTTGAGGGTGACACTGAAGCTTTCTTT.

This clonotype was counted only a few times. The chain recombines TRBV7-2 with TRBJ1-5; D call uncertain. CDR3 length equals 15 residues. Germline CDR1 SGHTA, CDR2 FQGNSA. The ends were cut back, 1 base at V and 2 bases at J, with 9 bases in the middle. The CDR3 loop reads CASSLGGSGNQPQHF. CDR3 in DNA: TGTGCCAGCAGCTTAGGGGGTAGTGGCAATCAGCCCCAGCATTTT.

This clonotype was detected a few times. The CDR3 DNA reads as TGTGCCAGCAGCTGGGCCGGGGGGCAGTTCTTC. Protein sequence: CASSWAGGQFF. The chain joins TRBV2 to TRBJ2-1; perhaps TRBD2 as D (6 bases). This CDR3 has 11 residues. Trimming pared 6 bases from V and 12 bases from J, leaving 12 bases between. The germline V gene encodes CDR1 SNHLY and CDR2 FYNNEI.

J is TRBJ2-1 and V is TRBV5-1; D remains ambiguous. The CDR3 contains 13 residues. Germline-derived CDR1 and CDR2 are SGHRS and YFSETQ. V was shortened by 4 bases and J by 7 bases, with 12 bases between the two germline ends. The CDR3 DNA is TGCGCCAGCAGCGACAACCCGGAGAATGAGCAGTTCTTC. Protein sequence: CASSDNPENEQFF.

This chain joins TRBV18 and TRBJ1-2, with D unresolved. The V and J ends lost 2 bases and 4 bases respectively, with 11 bases between them. Germline V CDR1 and CDR2: KGHSH, LQKENI. This CDR3 contains 14 residues. The CDR3 sequence is CASSPGLAVYGYTF. The CDR3 bases are TGTGCCAGCTCACCAGGCCTCGCAGTCTATGGCTACACCTTC.

The V call is TRBV29-1, the J call TRBJ2-1, with a possible D match to TRBD1 (5 bases). The V gene lost 4 bases and the J gene lost 5 bases, with 15 bases spanning the gap. The CDR3 totals 14 residues. Per germline, CDR1 SQVTM and CDR2 ANQGSEA. As DNA, the CDR3 is TGCAGCGTTGTTGAAGGGGCTGCGAACAATGAGCAGTTCTTC. Protein: CSVVEGAANNEQFF.

This clonotype was detected a few times. This chain connects TRBV5-1 to TRBJ2-1; no reliable D call. Trimming removed 0 bases from V and 0 bases from J, with 7 bases in between. Germline assignment: CDR1 SGHRS and CDR2 YFSETQ. This CDR3 contains 15 residues. The CDR3 loop is CASSLVDSSYNEQFF. The CDR3, as DNA: TGCGCCAGCAGCTTGGTAGATAGCTCCTACAATGAGCAGTTCTTC.

This clonotype was observed many times. V and J are TRBV6-2 or TRBV6-3 and TRBJ2-1; TRBD1 might be the D (7 bases). The CDR3 is 15 residues long. The V end lost 6 bases, the J end lost 4 bases, and 16 bases lay between the germline ends. Germline values: CDR1 MNHEY, CDR2 SVGEGT. The CDR3 coding sequence is TGTGCCAGCAGCCGTGCGGGACAGACTTACAATGAGCAGTTCTTC. It translates to CASSRAGQTYNEQFF.

The rearrangement links TRBV5-1 to TRBJ2-2, with D unclear. V was trimmed by 1 base and J by 2 bases, leaving 15 bases between them. The CDR3 is 17 amino acids. The germline V gene has CDR1 SGHRS and CDR2 YFSETQ. The CDR3 DNA reads TGCGCCAGCAGCTTGATGTTTTTGACACTTAACACCGGGGAGCTGTTTTTT. This codes for CASSLMFLTLNTGELFF.

This chain links TRBV5-5 with TRBJ2-7; 7 positions agree with TRBD2. V dropped 5 bases and J dropped 2; count of bases not matched to a gene: 10. Germline V gene sequence: CDR1 SGHKS, CDR2 YYEKEE (reference sequence). This CDR3 has 15 residues. CDR3 sequence reads: CASRTTSDPAYEQYV. In nucleotides, the CDR3 is TGTGCCAGCAGGACAACTAGCGACCCGGCCTACGAGCAGTACGTC.

The chain employs TRBV7-2 and TRBJ2-5; the D call may be TRBD1 or TRBD2 (7 bases each). Germline V CDR1 and CDR2: SGHTA, FQGNSA. Trimming removed 3 bases from V and 5 bases from J, with 13 bases in between. The CDR3 is 14 residues long. CDR3 in DNA: TGTGCCAGCAGCTTCAGGGGGGGCAGGGAGACCCAGTACTTC. Translated: CASSFRGGRETQYF. The whole variable domain, filled in from reference TRBV7-2 and TRBJ2-5, reads GAGVSQSPSNKVTEKGKDVELRCDPISGHTALYWYRQSLGQGLEFLIYFQGNSAPDKSGLPSDRFSAERTGGSVSTLTIQRTQQEDSAVYLCASSFRGGRETQYFGPGTRLLVL.

This clonotype was seen only a few times. The chain combines TRBV5-1 with TRBJ1-6; maybe TRBD1 (5 bases). The CDR3 is 15 residues long. V was pared by 4 bases and J by 6 bases, with 14 bases between. The germline gives CDR1 SGHRS, CDR2 YFSETQ. The CDR3 is CASSGQGTFNSPLHF. The CDR3 region has the DNA TGCGCCAGCAGCGGTCAAGGGACTTTTAATTCACCCCTCCACTTT.

The chain carries TRBV12-3 or TRBV12-4 and TRBJ1-6; D remains ambiguous. Trimming removed 7 bases at V and 7 bases at J, with 8 bases between. This CDR3 region has 12 residues. CDR3 amino acids: CASTIQNSPLHF. The CDR3 DNA sequence: TGTGCCAGCACTATACAGAATTCACCCCTCCACTTT.

The chain recombines TRBV19 with TRBJ1-2, with D hard to call. The ends were cut back, 5 bases at V and 6 bases at J, with 13 bases in the middle. CDR1 LNHDA and CDR2 SQIVND come from the germline V gene (reference sequence). The CDR3 spans 13 residues. The CDR3 loop reads CASSLTAEDGYTF. The CDR3 DNA reads as TGTGCCAGTAGTCTGACGGCAGAGGATGGCTACACCTTC.

The rearrangement uses TRBV12-3 or TRBV12-4 and TRBJ1-2; D may be TRBD1 (6 bases). V was pared by 3 bases and J by 6 bases, with 11 bases between. There are 13 residues in the CDR3. In DNA, the CDR3 is TGTGCCAGCAGTTTGGGGGCGCTCGATGGCTACACCTTC. Protein product: CASSLGALDGYTF.

In this sample, this clonotype turned up a few times. The V and J genes are TRBV12-5 and TRBJ1-2; 9 positions match TRBD1. Germline lookup yields CDR1 LGHNT and CDR2 FRNRAP. The junction had 3 bases not matched to a gene; V was cut back by 5 bases and J by 5 bases. CDR3 length equals 13 residues. CDR3 DNA: TGTGCTAGTGGTCCCGGACAGGGGTATGGCTACACCTTC. Encoded protein: CASGPGQGYGYTF.

This clonotype was observed a handful of times. The chain carries TRBV20-1 and TRBJ2-5, with D maybe TRBD1 (6 bases). This CDR3 region has 13 residues. CDR1 is DFQATT and CDR2 is SNEGSKA in the germline V gene (reference sequence). Trimming pared 2 bases from V and 5 bases from J, leaving 12 bases between. The CDR3 here is CSARTQGRETQYF. Written as DNA, the CDR3 is TGCAGTGCTAGAACACAGGGTCGGGAGACCCAGTACTTC.

The gene calls are TRBV4-3 and TRBJ2-3; D unclear. The length of the CDR3 is 15 residues. Trimming took off 4 bases at V and 0 bases at J, with 11 bases between the two ends. CDR1 and CDR2 (germline): LGHNA, YSLEER. The DNA of the CDR3 is TGCGCCAGCAGCCTAAACCAGGCTAGCACAGATACGCAGTATTTT. The encoded protein is CASSLNQASTDTQYF.